One T cell receptor beta chain is described in this entry. The clone's antigen remains unknown. One base away there is no much larger clone; base qualities are not given. Genomic DNA served as template for TCR beta VDJ combination and CDR3 sequence profiling. TCR repertoire sequencing was run on an Illumina HiSeq 2000. In the authors' own workflow: TRBV/TRBJ rearrangement plots, CDR3 size and DJ length profiles, and Simpson's diversity index were used to assess repertoires. The immunodominant clone was defined as the most abundant DNA sequence in deep sequencing data. CDR3 amino acid sequences were checked for sharing across subjects and were also compared against the VDJdb database and published repertoires. The public reads were quality trimmed at Q25 with fastp and then assembled into clones with MiXCR by TCRdb, keeping productive beta chains. CDR3 protein sequences are deduplicated, and each keeps its most common genes and DNA. Here the V and J calls rest on TCRdb's processing, not on the authors' analysis. This sample gives around 130,000 distinct CDR3 sequences in total; roughly 50% of them show up just once. The ten largest account for about 2.7% of the sample.

The study deep-sequenced TCR repertoires of sorted CD4+ and CD8+ blood T cells from severe aplastic anemia patients and healthy subjects. Ficoll-Paque density gradient centrifugation was used to isolate peripheral blood mononuclear cells. CD4+ and CD8+ T cells were sorted by FACS or magnetic beads before DNA extraction. These data originate in a study of CD8+CD57+ T cells in acquired aplastic anemia (dated by TCRdb to between 2017 and 2018). Regarding the research as a whole: On average, sorted CD4+ and CD8+ cells yielded approximately 3 ug of extracted DNA, with a range of roughly 0.19 to 27.4 ug. Healthy donor samples averaged approximately 10 million reads for CD4+ and fewer than 12 million for CD8+ cells.

CDR1 is given as SNHLY and CDR2 as FYNNEI, both from the germline V gene. The CDR3 covers 15 residues, taking in both the cysteine and the phenylalanine. Here the CDR3 DNA is all that survives: 45 bases in frame from base 1. Deletion took 2 bases off V and 3 bases off J, with a span of 11 bases between the germline ends. The paper's findings and limits, for the study overall: Patients and healthy controls showed no significant difference in CD8+ Simpson's diversity (P=0.060). Roughly 29 CD8+ CDR3 sequences were shared between patients and controls but appeared highly expressed in patients and within their immunodominant clones.

The clonotype originates from a human donor in good health, serving as a control. The sample taken for sequencing was sorted CD4+, CD8+, or CD8+CD57+ T cells (not recorded which) from PBMCs. The chain links TRBV2 with TRBJ1-5; there is no confident call for the D gene. The sequenced DNA is TGTGCCAGCAGTGAAAGGCGGAGGGTCAATCAGCCCCAGCATTTT. Protein translation: CASSERRRVNQPQHF.